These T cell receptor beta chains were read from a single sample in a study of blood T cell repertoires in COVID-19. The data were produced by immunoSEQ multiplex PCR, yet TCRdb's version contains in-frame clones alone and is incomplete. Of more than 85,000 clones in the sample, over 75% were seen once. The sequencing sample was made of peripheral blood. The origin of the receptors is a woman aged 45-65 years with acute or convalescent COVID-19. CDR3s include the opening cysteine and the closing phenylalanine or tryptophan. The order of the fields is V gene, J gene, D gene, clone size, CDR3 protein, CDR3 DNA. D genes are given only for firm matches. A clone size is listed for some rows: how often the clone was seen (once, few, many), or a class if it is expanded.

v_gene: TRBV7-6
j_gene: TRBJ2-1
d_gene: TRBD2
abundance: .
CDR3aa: CASSPGKERGLRNEQFF
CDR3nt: TGTGCCAGCAGCCCGGGAAAGGAGCGGGGGCTTAGGAATGAGCAGTTCTTC

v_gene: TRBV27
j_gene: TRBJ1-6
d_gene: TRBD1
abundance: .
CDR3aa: CASSLSWQGVNSPLHF
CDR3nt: TGTGCCAGCAGTTTATCGTGGCAGGGGGTAAATTCACCCCTCCACTTT

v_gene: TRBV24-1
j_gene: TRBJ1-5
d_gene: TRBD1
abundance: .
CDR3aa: CATSDPRQGGNQPQHF
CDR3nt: TGTGCCACCAGTGATCCCCGACAGGGGGGAAATCAGCCCCAGCATTTT

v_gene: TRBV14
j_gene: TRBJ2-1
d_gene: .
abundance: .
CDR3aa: CASSRSGNEQFF
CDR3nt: TGTGCCAGCAGCCGTTCCGGTAATGAGCAGTTCTTC

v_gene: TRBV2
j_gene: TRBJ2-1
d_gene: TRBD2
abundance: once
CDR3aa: CASSAGTSGVLFYNEQFF
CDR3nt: TGTGCCAGCAGCGCCGGGACTAGCGGGGTCCTATTCTACAATGAGCAGTTCTTC

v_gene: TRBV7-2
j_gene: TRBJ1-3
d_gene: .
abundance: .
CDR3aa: CASSRGSYSGNTIYF
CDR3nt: TGTGCCAGCAGCCGGGGATCTTACTCTGGAAACACCATATATTTT

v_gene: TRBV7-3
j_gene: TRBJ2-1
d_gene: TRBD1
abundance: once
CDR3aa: CASSDRGLYNEQFF
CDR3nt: TGTGCCAGCAGTGACAGGGGTCTTTACAATGAGCAGTTCTTC

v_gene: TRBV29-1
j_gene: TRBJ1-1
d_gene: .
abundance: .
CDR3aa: CSVGYRVAQDGEAFF
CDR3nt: TGCAGCGTTGGATACAGAGTGGCCCAGGATGGTGAAGCTTTCTTT

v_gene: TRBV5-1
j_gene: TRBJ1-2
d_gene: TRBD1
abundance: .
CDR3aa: CASSPRLVGQGGYTF
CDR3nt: TGCGCCAGCAGCCCCAGGCTAGTGGGACAGGGAGGCTACACCTTC

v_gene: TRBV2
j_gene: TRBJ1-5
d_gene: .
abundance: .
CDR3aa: CASSDGQQGPQHF
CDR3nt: TGTGCCAGCAGTGATGGACAGCAGGGGCCCCAGCATTTT

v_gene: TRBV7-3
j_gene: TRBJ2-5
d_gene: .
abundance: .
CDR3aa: CASSYSGRETQYF
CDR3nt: TGTGCCAGCAGTTACAGTGGGCGAGAGACCCAGTACTTC

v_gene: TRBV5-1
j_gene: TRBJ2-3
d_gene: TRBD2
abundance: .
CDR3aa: CASSLSGLAGGSPSDTQYF
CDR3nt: TGCGCCAGCAGCTTGTCGGGACTAGCGGGGGGATCTCCTTCAGATACGCAGTATTTT

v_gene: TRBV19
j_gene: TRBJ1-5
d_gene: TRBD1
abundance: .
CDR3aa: CASSSAPRTGTAYSNQPQHF
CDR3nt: TGTGCCAGTAGTTCGGCTCCTAGGACAGGGACCGCATATAGCAATCAGCCCCAGCATTTT

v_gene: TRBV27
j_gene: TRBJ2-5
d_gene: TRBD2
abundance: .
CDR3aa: CASSPRLPGLATETQYF
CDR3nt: TGTGCCAGCAGTCCAAGGCTCCCGGGACTAGCGACGGAGACCCAGTACTTC

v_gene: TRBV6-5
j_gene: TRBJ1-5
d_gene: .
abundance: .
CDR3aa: CASNGGNQPQHF
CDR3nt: TGTGCCAGCAACGGGGGCAATCAGCCCCAGCATTTT

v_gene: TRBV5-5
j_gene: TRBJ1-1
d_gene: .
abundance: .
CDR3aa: CASSLGTVFTEAFF
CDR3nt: TGTGCCAGCAGCTTGGGGACAGTTTTCACTGAAGCTTTCTTT

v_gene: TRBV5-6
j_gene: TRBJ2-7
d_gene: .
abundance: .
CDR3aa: CASSLYGFYEQYF
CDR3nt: TGTGCCAGCAGCTTGTATGGCTTTTACGAGCAGTACTTC

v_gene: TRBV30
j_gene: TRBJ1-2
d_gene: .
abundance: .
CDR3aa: CAWSVQAGYTF
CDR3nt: TGTGCCTGGAGTGTACAGGCTGGCTACACCTTC

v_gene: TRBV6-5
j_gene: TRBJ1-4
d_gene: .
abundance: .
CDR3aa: CASRLQGPNEKLFF
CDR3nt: TGTGCCAGCAGATTACAGGGTCCAAATGAAAAACTGTTTTTT

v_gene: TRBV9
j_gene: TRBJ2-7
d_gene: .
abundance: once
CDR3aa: CASSVGHTAYEQYF
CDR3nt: TGTGCCAGCAGCGTAGGGCACACAGCCTACGAGCAGTACTTC

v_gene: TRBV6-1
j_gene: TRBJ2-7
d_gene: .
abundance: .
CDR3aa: CASSEWPGSSYEQYF
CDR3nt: TGTGCCAGCAGTGAATGGCCGGGAAGCTCCTACGAGCAGTACTTC

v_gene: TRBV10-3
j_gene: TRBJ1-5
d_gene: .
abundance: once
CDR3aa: CAISEGGRGAQHF
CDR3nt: TGTGCCATCAGTGAGGGCGGTCGTGGAGCCCAGCATTTT

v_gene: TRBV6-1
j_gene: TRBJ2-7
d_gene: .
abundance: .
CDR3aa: CASSEARGYEQYF
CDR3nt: TGTGCCAGCAGTGAAGCGCGAGGGTACGAGCAGTACTTC

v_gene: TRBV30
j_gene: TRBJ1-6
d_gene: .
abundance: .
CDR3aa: CAWMGQGNSPLHF
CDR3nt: TGTGCCTGGATGGGGCAGGGGAATTCACCCCTCCACTTT

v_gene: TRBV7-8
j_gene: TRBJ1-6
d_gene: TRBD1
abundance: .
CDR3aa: CASRRQGENSPLHF
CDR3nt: TGTGCCAGCAGGAGACAGGGGGAAAATTCACCCCTCCACTTT

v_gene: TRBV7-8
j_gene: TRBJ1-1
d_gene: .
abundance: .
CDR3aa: CASSLDQGSEAFF
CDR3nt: TGTGCCAGCAGCTTAGATCAGGGTTCTGAAGCTTTCTTT

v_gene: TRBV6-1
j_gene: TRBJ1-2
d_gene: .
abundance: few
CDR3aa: CASSENGYGYTF
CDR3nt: TGTGCCAGCAGTGAAAACGGCTATGGCTACACCTTC

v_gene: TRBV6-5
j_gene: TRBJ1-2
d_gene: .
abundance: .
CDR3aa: CASSYAQGYYGYTF
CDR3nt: TGTGCCAGCAGTTACGCCCAGGGTTACTATGGCTACACCTTC

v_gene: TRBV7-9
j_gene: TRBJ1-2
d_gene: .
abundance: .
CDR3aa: CASSLAGSQNYGYTF
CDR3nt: TGTGCCAGCAGCTTAGCGGGCAGTCAGAACTATGGCTACACCTTC

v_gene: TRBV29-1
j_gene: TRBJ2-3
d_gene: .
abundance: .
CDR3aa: CSVVTQLSTDTQYF
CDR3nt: TGCAGCGTTGTGACTCAGCTTAGCACAGATACGCAGTATTTT

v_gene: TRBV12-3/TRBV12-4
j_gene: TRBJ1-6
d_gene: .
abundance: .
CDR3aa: CASSRDGNSPLHF
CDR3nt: TGTGCCAGCAGTCGTGACGGGAATTCACCCCTCCACTTT

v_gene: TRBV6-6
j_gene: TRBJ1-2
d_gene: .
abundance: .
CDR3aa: CASREDNYGYTF
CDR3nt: TGTGCCAGCAGGGAGGATAACTATGGCTACACCTTC

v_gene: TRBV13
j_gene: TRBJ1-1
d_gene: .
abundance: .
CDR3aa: CASSLPRRGTEAFF
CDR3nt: TGTGCCAGCAGCTTACCCCGACGAGGGACTGAAGCTTTCTTT

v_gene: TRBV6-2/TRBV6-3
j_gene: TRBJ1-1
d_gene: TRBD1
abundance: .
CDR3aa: CASSSGQPGVTEAFF
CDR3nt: TGTGCCAGCAGTTCGGGACAGCCTGGGGTCACTGAAGCTTTCTTT

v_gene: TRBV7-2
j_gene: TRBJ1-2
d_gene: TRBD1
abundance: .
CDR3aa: CASSLGLDRVGYTF
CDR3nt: TGTGCCAGCAGCTTGGGTTTGGACAGGGTGGGCTACACCTTC

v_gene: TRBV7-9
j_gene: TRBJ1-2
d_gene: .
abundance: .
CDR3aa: CASSLLDRGYGYTF
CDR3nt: TGTGCCAGCAGCTTACTGGACAGAGGCTATGGCTACACCTTC

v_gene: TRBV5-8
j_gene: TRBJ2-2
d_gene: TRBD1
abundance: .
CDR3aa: CASSTGTGTNTGELFF
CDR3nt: TGTGCCAGCAGCACCGGGACAGGCACGAACACCGGGGAGCTGTTTTTT

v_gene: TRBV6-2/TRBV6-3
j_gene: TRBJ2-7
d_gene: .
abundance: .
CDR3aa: CASSYDRLLTYEQYF
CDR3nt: TGTGCCAGCAGTTACGACAGACTTCTTACCTACGAGCAGTACTTC

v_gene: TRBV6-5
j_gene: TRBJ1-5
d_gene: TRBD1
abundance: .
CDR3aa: CASSKTGGGPQHF
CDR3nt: TGTGCCAGCAGTAAAACAGGGGGCGGGCCCCAGCATTTT

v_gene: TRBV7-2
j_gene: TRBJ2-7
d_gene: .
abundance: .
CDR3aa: CASSPGRVEDEQYF
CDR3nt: TGTGCCAGCAGCCCAGGCAGAGTTGAAGACGAGCAGTACTTC

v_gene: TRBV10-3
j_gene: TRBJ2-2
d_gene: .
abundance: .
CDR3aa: CAIRSLEGAGTGELFF
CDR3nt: TGTGCCATCAGATCCCTAGAGGGGGCGGGGACCGGGGAGCTGTTTTTT

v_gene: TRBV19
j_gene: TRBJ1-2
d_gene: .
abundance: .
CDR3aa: CASSRQVSSNYGYTF
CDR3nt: TGTGCCAGTAGCAGACAGGTCTCGTCTAACTATGGCTACACCTTC

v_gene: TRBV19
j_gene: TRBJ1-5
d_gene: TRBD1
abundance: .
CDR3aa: CASSSQQGAGLDF
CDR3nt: TGTGCCAGTAGTTCTCAACAGGGGGCGGGTTTGGATTTT

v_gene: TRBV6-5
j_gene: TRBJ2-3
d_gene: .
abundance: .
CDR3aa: CASRALTDTQYF
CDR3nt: TGTGCCAGCAGAGCCCTCACAGATACGCAGTATTTT

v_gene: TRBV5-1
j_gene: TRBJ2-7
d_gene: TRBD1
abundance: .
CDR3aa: CASSLFEGASYEQYF
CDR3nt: TGCGCCAGCAGCTTGTTCGAGGGGGCTAGCTACGAGCAGTACTTC

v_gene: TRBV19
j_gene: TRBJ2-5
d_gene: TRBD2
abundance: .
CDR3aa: CASTGTSGQETQYF
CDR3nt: TGTGCCAGTACCGGGACTAGCGGTCAAGAGACCCAGTACTTC

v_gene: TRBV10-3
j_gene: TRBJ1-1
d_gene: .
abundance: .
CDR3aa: CATSDSGLNTGAFF
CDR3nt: TGTGCCACAAGTGACAGCGGGCTGAACACTGGAGCTTTCTTT

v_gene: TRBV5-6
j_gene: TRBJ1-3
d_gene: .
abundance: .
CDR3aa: CASSLDRNTIYF
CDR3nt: TGTGCCAGCAGCTTGGATAGAAACACCATATATTTT

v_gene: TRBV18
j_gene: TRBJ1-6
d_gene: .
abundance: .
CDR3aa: CASSRGGTLLHF
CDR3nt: TGTGCCAGCTCCCGGGGGGGCACACTCCTCCACTTT

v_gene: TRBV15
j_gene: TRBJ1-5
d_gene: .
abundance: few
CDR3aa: CATSRYEARGQQPQHF
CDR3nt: TGTGCCACCAGCAGATATGAGGCCAGGGGTCAACAGCCCCAGCATTTT

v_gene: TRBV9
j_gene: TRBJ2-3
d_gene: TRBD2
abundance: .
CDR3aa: CASSPLAGGLDTQYF
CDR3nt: TGTGCCAGCAGCCCACTAGCGGGGGGGCTTGATACGCAGTATTTT